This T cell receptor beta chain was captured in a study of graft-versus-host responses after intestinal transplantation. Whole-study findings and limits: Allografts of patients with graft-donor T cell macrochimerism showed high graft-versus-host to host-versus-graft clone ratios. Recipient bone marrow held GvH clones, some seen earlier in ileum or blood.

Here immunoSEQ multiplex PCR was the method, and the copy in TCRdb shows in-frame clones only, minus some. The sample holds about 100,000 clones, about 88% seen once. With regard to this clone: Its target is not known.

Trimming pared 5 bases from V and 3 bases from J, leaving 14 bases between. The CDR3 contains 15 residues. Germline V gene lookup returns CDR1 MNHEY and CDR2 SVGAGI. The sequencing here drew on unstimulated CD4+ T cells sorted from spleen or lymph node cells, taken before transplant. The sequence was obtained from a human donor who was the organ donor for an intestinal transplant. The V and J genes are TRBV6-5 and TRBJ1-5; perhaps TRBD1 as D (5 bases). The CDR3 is CASSAAGTYNQPQHF. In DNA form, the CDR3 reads TGTGCCAGCAGTGCTGCAGGGACCTACAATCAGCCCCAGCATTTT.